This TCR beta chain derives from a study of blood T cells in healthy people across ages (dated by TCRdb to about 2015). With respect to the entire study: In model experiments, template switching captured roughly one uniquely barcoded TCR beta cDNA molecule for every two T cells. Age-related changes in TCR beta repertoire diversity were measured in the study by deep sequencing normalized with unique cDNA molecular identifiers. Four age groups were formed from the donors: young (average about 15 years), middle-aged (approximately 40), aged (approximately 60) and long-lived (around 82). To avoid experimental bias, donors of different ages were randomly spread across the sequencing lanes. For two donors (one aged 18 to 30 and one aged 80 or older), the study analyzed two additional independent replicas of 1 million unique cDNA reads from the same blood draw. General findings and caveats noted by the study authors: Conclusive comparison of naive and antigen-experienced compartments was prevented by the profiling of bulk unsorted PBMCs. As age increased, observed TCR beta diversity per million T cells dropped in a roughly linear way, and a significant reduction was already evident by age 40. Compared with the aged group, more naive CD4+ T cells, fewer expanded clones and increased TCR diversity were shown by the long-lived group, suggesting age selection. Estimates of total diversity based on one million sequenced T cells were regarded as lower bounds and as underestimates. Donor CMV infection status was unknown, potentially confounding age-related changes in expanded clonotypes. Observed TCR beta diversity correlated strongly with the percentage of naive T cells measured by flow cytometry.

Preparation of the library involved 5' RACE. Sequencing was performed on an Illumina HiSeq 2500. A second PCR of roughly 7 to 11 cycles was performed with a sample-barcoded 5' primer and a J-beta primer mix. A unique molecular identifier was introduced onto each TCR beta cDNA molecule by a template-switch 5' adaptor carrying 12 random nucleotides. Each sample yielded at least 3 million CDR3-containing paired-end reads. First-strand cDNA synthesis was performed from all RNA using the Mint cDNA synthesis kit, with priming by a TRBC-specific oligonucleotide. All cDNA was treated with uracil-DNA glycosylase and then went through a first 18-cycle PCR with the universal primers M1SS and BC2_uni_R. Per the original workflow: Each sample was normalized by randomly selecting 1 million high-quality reads, each carrying a distinct molecular identifier. Reads sharing molecular identifiers were discarded rather than binned into consensus sequences. CDR3 identification, clonotype clustering and error correction used MiTCR with a Q25 quality threshold and the strictest error-elimination algorithm. A nonparametric unseen species model using Euler transformation provided a lower-bound estimate of total TCR beta diversity. TCRdb reprocessed the public reads (quality trimming at Q25 with fastp, clone calling with MiXCR) and kept in-frame beta chains. Rows with a matching CDR3 protein are joined into one entry that keeps the most common DNA and genes. TCRdb's processing, not the authors' own work, is the source of the V and J calls. Across this sample there are 800,000 to 950,000 distinct CDR3 sequences, with around 36% seen only once. The ten largest account for 10% to 15% of the sample.

The donors were under 40 Caucasian individuals from Russia, aged roughly 6 to 90 years, who were systemically healthy. Each donor gave ten milliliters of peripheral blood, collected into EDTA-treated Vacutainer tubes. Ficoll-Paque density-gradient centrifugation was used to isolate PBMCs, with at least 6 million obtained per sample. Trizol reagent was used to extract total RNA from PBMCs, with at least 6 micrograms per sample. The percentages of naive CD45RAhigh/CD27high T cells were determined by flow cytometry on a PBMC aliquot from every donor. Trimming removed 4 bases from V and 4 bases from J, leaving 10 bases between the germline ends. Taken from the germline V gene, the CDR1 and CDR2 loops are SGHDT and YYEEEE. The CDR3 goes from the cysteine to the phenylalanine over 13 residues. Of the read, only the CDR3 DNA is kept; its 39 bases are in frame from base 1. This clonotype was seen ten or more times. It lacks a known antigen. No per-base quality is available; no much larger clone lies one base away.

This receptor chain uses TRBV5-6 and TRBJ2-3; the D region possibly corresponds to TRBD2 (6 bases align). Sequencing used blood. The sequence came from a man younger than 35 in good health. The DNA reads TGTGCCAGCAGCCCGGAGGGCTCAGATACGCAGTATTTT. Its product reads: CASSPEGSDTQYF.